This TCR beta chain was retrieved from a study of shared clonotypes between healthy human individuals. Findings and caveats of the study: The naive CD4 repertoires of several donors were compared, and around 5% of clonotypes were shared.

Partitioning of CD4+ cells yielded a CD45RA+ naive subset and a CD45RA-negative memory subset. With regard to this clone: Its antigen is not known.

Assay: immunoSEQ multiplex PCR; the TCRdb copy retains only in-frame clones and omits some. The table has about 1 million clones, about 76% seen once. The CDR3 covers 12 residues. Germline V gene data show CDR1 as MNHEY and CDR2 as SVGAGI. J was trimmed by 10 bases and V by 6 bases; bases with no gene match: 8. The sequenced sample consisted of memory CD4+ T cells sorted from blood. Subset noted: CD45RA-negative fraction. This rearrangement joins TRBV6-5 to TRBJ2-5, with 7 bases aligning to TRBD2. The clonotype was recovered from a man aged 18 to 30 in good health. In DNA form, the CDR3 reads TGTGCCAGCAGCAGACCGGGAGGTATCCAGTACTTC. Translating it yields CASSRPGGIQYF.